This T cell receptor (beta chain) was sequenced during a study of cytomegalovirus exposure and HLA in healthy donors (TCRdb year 2017). In the study overall: An earlier analysis of 587 of the donors reported over 250 Gb of sequence data and 95 million to 140 million unique TCR beta sequences obtained from around 190 million T cells. About 300 gigabases of sequencing data and roughly 90 million unique TCR sequences were included in an early release covering roughly 600 HLA-typed donors. The genetic ancestry cluster associated with self-reported Caucasian donors included around 76% of the roughly 360 genotyped donors. The aim of the study was to test whether cataloging public T cell receptors could identify signatures of past pathogen exposure. Using immunosequencing, the study profiled T cell repertoires from fewer than 850 subjects and related those repertoires to cytomegalovirus serostatus. Along with the roughly 700-subject first cohort, a separate validation cohort of over a hundred different subjects was used. To predict cytomegalovirus infection status, the study combined high-throughput TCR immunosequencing, statistical association of individual TCRs with disease status, and machine learning. A later analysis re-analyzed previously published TCR beta repertoires from roughly 690 donors and added high-resolution HLA genotyping to study TCR occurrence patterns. Rather than using new phenotypic data, the later analysis identified candidate immune exposures from TCR beta sequences and from how often those sequences occurred across donors. To decide whether each TCR beta V gene segment behaved as functional or pseudogenic, an earlier analysis of nearly 600 of the donors relied on high-throughput TCR beta sequencing. Donor age, sex, ethnicity and CMV serostatus were compiled alongside the repertoire data. A later genetic analysis took genome-wide SNP genotypes for 398 of the 666 donors and used that subset as a discovery cohort. All discovery cohort repertoires had been generated on a single sequencing platform. Class I and class II HLA loci were covered by the typing at four-digit resolution. The number of donors typed differed by locus, with roughly 629-640 for A, B, C, DRB1 and DQB1, over 500 for DQA1, approximately 570 for DPA1, and roughly 450 for DPB1. A handful of DR-DQ haplotypes were handled as single units for association and clustering because linkage in the cohort was strong. Among several hundred genotyped donors of the cohort, an average of approximately 240,000 unique TCR beta nucleotide sequences was sequenced per donor, of which 15% to 20% were non-productive.

The library came from the immunoSEQ multiplex PCR assay. The multiplex PCR relied on a mix of 60 forward primers for TCR Vbeta segments and 13 reverse primers for TCR Jbeta segments. Amplification of the CDR3 region of rearranged TCR beta genes was performed with a multiplex PCR assay on genomic DNA. The Illumina HiSeq System was used to sequence the amplified TCR beta libraries as 87-base-pair reads. Per the source publication's procedure: In a later analysis, about 80 million unique TCR beta chains were counted across the 690 or so repertoires, and approximately 9.9 million of these chains were shared by at least two donors. Raw reads were error-corrected and collapsed into unique sequences with a nearest-neighbor algorithm that merged closely related sequences to remove PCR and sequencing errors. Alignment of CDR3 sequences to IMGT reference sequences was used to assign V, D and J gene segments. Each retained sequence needed at least a six-nucleotide match to both a V gene segment and a J gene segment. Rearrangements were classified as productive when the CDR3 lacked stop codons and remained in frame with V and J, and all other rearrangements were classified as non-productive. CDR3 was defined according to IMGT convention as the region running from the second conserved V-encoded cysteine to the conserved J-encoded phenylalanine. In an earlier analysis of approximately 500 of the donors, sequences lacking an unambiguous match to a single V gene segment were excluded. An earlier analysis of around 600 of the donors classified V segments as functional when productive rearrangements were above 56.7% and as segregating when the standard deviation between donors was above 5%. A statistical classification framework was built for diagnosing cytomegalovirus status from the catalog of TCR beta chain sequences. V and J gene assignment, in a later analysis, came from comparing TCR nucleotide sequences with IMGT/GENE-DB human TR gene sequences. In a later analysis, CDR3 sequences and most-parsimonious VDJ recombination scenarios were assigned using the TCRdist pipeline. In a later analysis, each TCR beta chain was defined by its CDR3 amino acid sequence together with its V-gene family, and reads lacking a unique V-gene family were excluded. A later analysis removed nearly 600 highly shared, low-generation-probability nucleotide sequences to deal with suspected cross-contamination and a sequencing artifact. In a later analysis, a clonal expansion index for each public chain was calculated from normalized within-repertoire ranks of inferred template counts. In a later analysis, generation probabilities were computed using a VDJ recombination model fitted to out-of-frame rearrangements, and the results were checked against IGoR. Hypergeometric tests were used in a later analysis to score TCR-TCR, TCR-HLA and TCR-CMV co-occurrence, with a repertoire-size bias correction applied to the TCR pairs. A later analysis estimated false discovery rates by permuting HLA or CMV assignments 20 times. In a later analysis, co-occurring TCRs were grouped with DBSCAN, and TCRdist sequence similarity was added when clustering was performed within HLA-allele-positive subsets. Repertoires with fewer than 30,000 or more than 120,000 public chains were left out of co-occurrence clustering, as were about 5 repertoires with anomalous nucleotide sharing. Not all clones reach the TCRdb copy of this immuneACCESS table, which keeps in-frame sequences only. Checked studies attribute under half of the gap to unresolved V genes and leave the rest unexplained. V and J calls and clone size follow that table, whereas D and trimming were derived from the DNA. This sample lists under 150,000 clones; about 80% were detected once. Approximately 5% of the sample is in the top ten clones.

V is cut back by 2 bases and J by 7 bases, with 7 bases in the junction unmatched. The germline V gene gives CDR1 as SQVTM and CDR2 as ANQGSEA. CDR3 length: 14 amino acids, cysteine to phenylalanine. Only the CDR3 DNA is retained, 42 bases long and in frame from the first base. Broad study findings and their caveats: Most TCR sequences were seen in very few donors, while some public TCRs were found in many individuals. The study gave a list of roughly 150 TCR beta chains associated with cytomegalovirus. Presence/absence analyses assumed roughly uniform sequencing depth across donors, an assumption that may not hold. When HLA alleles, especially DR and DQ, strongly co-occurred, attributing TCR associations to individual alleles was difficult. CMV serostatus was the only immune exposure information available for the cohort. A later analysis reported that several top co-occurrence clusters appeared linked to parvovirus B19, influenza, CMV and Epstein-Barr virus. Some IMGT-functional V segments, including TRBV6-2 and TRBV6-3, could not be told apart with the 87-base-pair reads, so those segments were excluded. It was suggested by the authors that the approach could potentially be generalized to other disease states and immunological phenotypes. Correlated functional status among segregating V segments might reflect linkage disequilibrium, but an unknown experimental factor could not be ruled out. Broadly in line with IMGT annotations, most TCR beta V segments showed up in productive rearrangements about 87% or about 30% of the time in an earlier analysis of 450 to 600 of the donors. A cluster of highly shared sequence variants was judged likely to be a technical artifact of the sequencing pipeline. A further reported finding was that TCR beta sequences accurately predicted the HLA-A and HLA-B alleles for most subjects in the first cohort. Because HLA typing was missing for some donors at each locus, association tests included only the typed subset. A later genetic analysis reported fewer N-insertions in productive TCRs among donors in an Asian-associated ancestry cluster than the approximately 670-donor mean. Over 15 rarely observed V segments, including chromosome 9 orphons, were excluded from the earlier analysis of several hundred of the donors because counts were too low. In a later genetic analysis, a missense DCLRE1C variant was associated with V-gene and J-gene trimming of TCR beta chains, and the association was replicated in an independent cohort. A later analysis found that TCR association rates varied across HLA loci, with DRB1 alleles showing the most associated TCRs and HLA-C alleles the fewest. Specific HLA alleles were associated with about 17,000 TCR beta sequences at a false discovery rate of 0.05 in a later analysis. According to a later analysis, most CMV-associated TCR beta chains appeared to be HLA-restricted, and the HLA associations seemed to be driven largely by CMV exposure. The cohort was sequenced for TCR beta chains only, and without alpha or paired-chain data the features that could be detected were limited. Compared with equally common non-associated chains, HLA-associated TCR beta chains in a later analysis were more clonally expanded and had lower generation probabilities. In vitro tests confirmed that a few of the cytomegalovirus-associated TCR beta chains recognize cytomegalovirus antigens. Cytomegalovirus status was reported to be diagnosed by the classifier with high specificity and sensitivity in both the original and validation cohorts.

The cohort comprised some 700 healthy bone marrow donors. At the time of sampling, all cohort members were nominally healthy, though unrecorded immune exposures were likely present. The donor was CMV seropositive and was included in the group of almost 300 seropositive cohort members. Each donor provided a peripheral blood sample, and peripheral blood mononuclear cells were used for TCR beta sequencing. Genomic DNA extraction from the blood cell samples was performed with the Qiagen DNeasy Blood Extraction Kit. In regard to this clone: The antigen this receptor binds is unknown. No clone much larger than this one lies a single base away; base qualities are absent.

The specimen sequenced was PBMCs. The chain is encoded by TRBV29-1 joined to TRBJ2-3; 9 central nucleotides agree with TRBD1. This TCR was sampled from a woman aged 25 to 39 in good health and CMV-seropositive. The DNA reads as follows: TGCAGCGTTGAACCGGACAGGGGTACCCATACGCAGTATTTT. Its translation reads: CSVEPDRGTHTQYF.